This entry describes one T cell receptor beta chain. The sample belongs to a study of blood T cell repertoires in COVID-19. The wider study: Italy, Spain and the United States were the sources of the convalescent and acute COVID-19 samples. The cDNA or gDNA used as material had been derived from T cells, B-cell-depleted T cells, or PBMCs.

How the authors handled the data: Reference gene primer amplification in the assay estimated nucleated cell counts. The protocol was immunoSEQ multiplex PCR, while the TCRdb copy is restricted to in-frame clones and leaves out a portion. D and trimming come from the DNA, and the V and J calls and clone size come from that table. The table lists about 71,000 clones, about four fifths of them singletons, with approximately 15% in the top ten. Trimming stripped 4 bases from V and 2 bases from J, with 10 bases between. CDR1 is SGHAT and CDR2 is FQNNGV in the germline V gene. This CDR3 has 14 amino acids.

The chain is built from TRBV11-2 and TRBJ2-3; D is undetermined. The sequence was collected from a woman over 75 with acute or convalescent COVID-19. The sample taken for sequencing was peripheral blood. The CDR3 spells CASSSSRITDTQYF. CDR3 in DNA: TGTGCCAGCAGCTCTAGTCGGATCACAGATACGCAGTATTTT.